Presented here are 18 T cell receptor beta chains from one specimen sequenced in a study of blood T cell repertoires in COVID-19. TCRdb keeps only in-frame clones here, not all; method: immunoSEQ multiplex PCR. The data show over 80,000 clones, 80% seen once. Material: peripheral blood. These TCRs come from a woman in her sixties or seventies with acute or convalescent COVID-19.

This clone showed up many times. The chain has TRBV30 and TRBJ1-5; no definite D call. CDR1 and CDR2 (germline): GTSNPN, SVGIG (reference sequence). Trimming removed 1 base from V and 5 bases from J, with 9 bases in between. This CDR3 is 13 amino acids long. The CDR3 DNA reads TGTGCCTGGAGTGCCAGGAAAGATCAGCCCCAGCATTTT. As protein: CAWSARKDQPQHF.

The CDR3 coding sequence is TGTGCCAGCAGGGGACAGAGAGGGAACACTGAAGCTTTCTTT. This sequence encodes CASRGQRGNTEAFF. The chain recombines TRBV28 with TRBJ1-1; 7 bases are shared with TRBD1. CDR1 and CDR2 from the germline V gene are MDHEN and SYDVKM. The J segment lost 1 base and the V segment lost 6 bases, leaving 5 bases of the junction unmatched. The CDR3 spans 14 residues. The full variable domain, its missing parts supplied by reference TRBV28 and TRBJ1-1, is DVKVTQSSRYLVKRTGEKVFLECVQDMDHENMFWYRQDPGLGLRLIYFSYDVKMKEKGDIPEGYSVSREKKERFSLILESASTNQTSMYLCASRGQRGNTEAFFGQGTRLTVV.

Note on this clone: Compared with germline, one end of the junction differs, possibly owing to a read error. The rearrangement uses TRBV2 and TRBJ2-7; possibly TRBD2 for D (6 bases). The CDR3 totals 13 residues. The germline V gene has CDR1 SNHLY and CDR2 FYNNEI. CDR3 region: CASSRDFSKDQEF. In DNA, the CDR3 is TGTGCCAGCAGCAGGGACTTTTCAAAAGACCAGGAATTC.

This clone has only one observation. The chain recombines TRBV10-1 with TRBJ2-2; 9 bases match TRBD1. V lost 7 bases, J lost 0 bases, and 9 bases stayed unmatched. Germline CDR1 and CDR2: WNHNN and SYGVQD (reference sequence). The CDR3 is made up of 17 amino acids. The CDR3 bases are TGCGCCAGCATCGACGAGGGACAGGGACCGAACACCGGGGAGCTGTTTTTT. It specifies CASIDEGQGPNTGELFF.

The rearrangement joins TRBV2 to TRBJ2-1; 13 bases line up with TRBD2. Germline CDR1 SNHLY, CDR2 FYNNEI. This CDR3 has 15 amino acids. V lost 0 bases to trimming and J lost 12 bases; unmatched junction nucleotides: 5. As DNA, the CDR3 is TGTGCCAGCAGTGAAGCGCGGACTAGCGGGAGTTGGCAGTTCTTC. Its protein product is CASSEARTSGSWQFF.

This chain links TRBV4-1 with TRBJ1-2; TRBD1 matches 8 bases. Per germline, CDR1 MGHRA and CDR2 YSYEKL. The junction had 8 bases not matched to a gene; V was cut back by 0 bases and J by 2 bases. CDR3 size: 17 residues. The CDR3 sequence: CASSQDPQGAQNYGYTF. For the CDR3, the DNA is TGCGCCAGCAGCCAAGATCCGCAGGGGGCGCAGAACTATGGCTACACCTTC.

The chain uses TRBV5-1 and TRBJ2-3, with TRBD1 as a possible D gene (6 bases). Germline CDR1 is SGHRS and CDR2 is YFSETQ. Trimming left V 0 bases short and J 4 bases short, with 9 bases between. The CDR3 extends over 14 amino acids. DNA for the CDR3: TGCGCCAGCAGCTTGGCCAACAGGGCAGATACGCAGTATTTT. Translated: CASSLANRADTQYF.

The chain carries TRBV19 and TRBJ2-2; 11 bases map to TRBD1. The V segment lost 5 bases and the J segment 4 bases; nucleotides outside the gene matches: 6. Germline V lookup: CDR1 LNHDA, CDR2 SQIVND (reference sequence). The CDR3 runs to 16 residues. CDR3 amino acids: CASSRAGTGGTGELFF. CDR3 DNA sequence: TGTGCCAGTAGTCGCGCCGGGACAGGGGGCACCGGGGAGCTGTTTTTT.

This clone has only a few counts. The rearrangement links TRBV27 to TRBJ1-5, with a weak D call TRBD1 (6 bases). The CDR3 extends over 15 amino acids. Germline lookup yields CDR1 MNHEY and CDR2 SMNVEV (reference sequence). V gave up 3 bases and J gave up 1 base, with 10 bases separating them. CDR3 protein: CASSFHGQSNQPQHF. The CDR3 DNA reads as TGTGCCAGCAGTTTTCATGGACAGAGCAATCAGCCCCAGCATTTT.

The chain recombines TRBV5-1 with TRBJ2-6, with 7 bases lining up with TRBD1. Germline assignment: CDR1 SGHRS and CDR2 YFSETQ. The CDR3 runs 15 residues. V gave up 1 base and J gave up 2 bases; unmatched junction bases: 0. The CDR3: CASSLTGAGANVLTF. CDR3 DNA: TGCGCCAGCAGCTTGACAGGGGCTGGGGCCAACGTCCTGACTTTC.

This clone occurred once. CDR3 nucleotides: TGTGCCAGCAGCTTAGTGACAGGGACGAACACTGAAGCTTTCTTT. This encodes CASSLVTGTNTEAFF. The genes are TRBV7-6 and TRBJ1-1; 7 bases fit TRBD1. V lost 1 base and J lost 1; bases outside the gene matches: 3. Germline values: CDR1 SGHVS, CDR2 FNYEAQ. This CDR3 contains 15 residues.

The chain is built from TRBV5-6 and TRBJ1-1; 8 nucleotides match TRBD1. The CDR3 covers 15 residues. Per the germline V gene, CDR1 is SGHDT and CDR2 is YYEEEE. Trimming took 0 bases from V and 4 from J; bases not matched to a gene: 5. The CDR3 nucleotides are TGTGCCAGCAGCTTGGGACAGGGGTTGTTCACTGAAGCTTTCTTT. The encoded protein is CASSLGQGLFTEAFF.

The CDR3 here is CASSQLAGAGELFF. For the CDR3, the DNA is TGTGCCAGCAGCCAACTAGCGGGGGCCGGGGAGCTGTTTTTT. The chain is built from TRBV7-3 and TRBJ2-2; 11 bases map to TRBD2. CDR3 size: 14 residues. V was pared by 5 bases and J by 6 bases, with 2 bases of the junction left unmatched. CDR1 is SGHTA and CDR2 is FQGTGA in the germline V gene.

The sample holds one count of this clone. V is TRBV5-1 and J is TRBJ2-6; D not resolved. The V end was cut by 1 base, the J end by 0 bases, with 8 bases between. This CDR3 comprises 16 residues. The germline V gene has CDR1 SGHRS and CDR2 YFSETQ. CDR3 region: CASSLMVSSGANVLTF. CDR3 bases: TGCGCCAGCAGCTTGATGGTCAGCTCTGGGGCCAACGTCCTGACTTTC.

V gene TRBV2 combines with J gene TRBJ1-5; a possible D gene is TRBD1 (6 bases). CDR3 length: 17 amino acids. CDR1 is SNHLY and CDR2 is FYNNEI in the germline V gene. Trimming took off 3 bases at V and 0 bases at J, with 15 bases between the two ends. In nucleotides, the CDR3 is TGTGCCAGCAGTGATCCGGGCGGGGGGGCTAGCAATCAGCCCCAGCATTTT. Protein: CASSDPGGGASNQPQHF.

The genes are TRBV5-1 and TRBJ2-5; D is ambiguous. This CDR3 has 12 residues. The germline CDR1 and CDR2 sequences are SGHRS and YFSETQ. V lost 1 base, J lost 4 bases, and 5 bases lay in between. CDR3 residues: CASSLRGETQYF. CDR3 DNA: TGCGCCAGCAGCTTGAGAGGAGAGACCCAGTACTTC.

The V gene is TRBV5-8, the J gene TRBJ2-3; tentative D call: TRBD1 (7 bases). The CDR3 covers 15 residues. Germline V lookup: CDR1 SGHTS, CDR2 YDEGEE. V was cut by 4 bases and J by 0 bases, with 12 bases left in between. CDR3 sequence (DNA): TGTGCCAGCAGCCCGGGGGACAGAAGCACAGATACGCAGTATTTT. This encodes CASSPGDRSTDTQYF.

The V call is TRBV28, the J call TRBJ2-1; 7 nucleotides agree with TRBD2. From germline, CDR1 is MDHEN and CDR2 SYDVKM. The CDR3 is 15 residues long. The V segment lost 6 bases and the J segment 3 bases; nucleotides outside the gene matches: 8. The CDR3 loop is CASREGGELYNEQFF. CDR3 coding DNA: TGTGCCAGCAGGGAGGGAGGGGAGCTCTACAATGAGCAGTTCTTC.